This TCR beta chain was retrieved from a study of T cell responses to AZD1222 COVID-19 vaccine. For the study at large: Second-dose recipients at about 4 or about 12 weeks were treated as one pooled group.

Sequencing was performed with immunoSEQ multiplex PCR; in TCRdb, only in-frame clones are kept and a portion is missing. This sample has around 94,000 clones, with about 88% found just once. The CDR3 is made up of 16 amino acids. The germline V gene has CDR1 SGHAT and CDR2 FQNNGV. Trimming cost V 5 bases and J 0 bases, with 17 bases left between them. V and J are TRBV11-2 and TRBJ2-7; maybe TRBD2 (5 bases). The receptor was derived from an adult in good health. Sequencing used peripheral blood, obtained on day 0 of AZD1222 vaccination. Here the CDR3 reads CASSPISRASSYEQYF. The CDR3 nucleotides are TGTGCCAGCAGCCCCATCTCGCGGGCCAGCTCCTACGAGCAGTACTTC.